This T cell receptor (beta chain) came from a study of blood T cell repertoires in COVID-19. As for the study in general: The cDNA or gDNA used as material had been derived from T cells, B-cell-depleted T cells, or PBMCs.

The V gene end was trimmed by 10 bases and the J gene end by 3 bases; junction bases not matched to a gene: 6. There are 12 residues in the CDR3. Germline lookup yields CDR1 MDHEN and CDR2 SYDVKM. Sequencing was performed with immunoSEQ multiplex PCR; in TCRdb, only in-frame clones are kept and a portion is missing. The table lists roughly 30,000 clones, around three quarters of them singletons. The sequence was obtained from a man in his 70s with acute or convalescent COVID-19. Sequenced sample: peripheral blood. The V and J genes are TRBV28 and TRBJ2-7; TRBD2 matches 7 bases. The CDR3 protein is CATTGTIYEQYF. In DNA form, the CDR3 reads TGTGCCACCACCGGGACTATCTACGAGCAGTACTTC.